The 22 T cell receptor beta chains in this list originate from one sample, sequenced in a study of T cell repertoires in cytomegalovirus infection. Each CDR3 protein gets one entry after TCRdb re-called the reads with MiXCR. The sample includes some 600,000 distinct CDR3 sequences, roughly 26% seen only once; the top ten take 6.5% to 10%. Sequencing used CD8+ T cells from PBMCs. The source of these receptors is a human donor in good health (CMV status not recorded). Some clones in this sample may be carry-over from other donors' samples.

The V and J genes are TRBV20-1 and TRBJ1-2; D ambiguous. Deletions cut 3 bases from V and 0 bases from J, with 14 bases between. Germline V gives CDR1 DFQATT, CDR2 SNEGSKA (reference sequence). The CDR3 runs to 15 residues. The CDR3 sequence: CSARWQSGSNYGYTF. DNA for the CDR3: TGCAGTGCTAGGTGGCAGTCGGGTTCTAACTATGGCTACACCTTC.

The chain carries TRBV10-1 and TRBJ2-3; 8 bases are a match to TRBD2. The V segment lost 4 bases and the J segment 5 bases; nucleotides outside the gene matches: 11. The CDR3 has 16 amino acids. Germline loops: CDR1 WNHNN, CDR2 SYGVQD (reference sequence). In DNA, the CDR3 is TGCGCCAGCAGTGTGGGAGCGGGGGCCGGGGGAGATACGCAGTATTTT. The encoded protein is CASSVGAGAGGDTQYF.

This chain links TRBV28 with TRBJ1-1; D is possibly TRBD1 (5 bases). The CDR3 spans 15 residues. The V gene lost 2 bases and the J gene lost 10 bases, with 20 bases spanning the gap. Per the germline V gene, CDR1 is MDHEN and CDR2 is SYDVKM. CDR3 DNA: TGTGCCAGCAGTTTAAGAGGAGGTGGGGCCCTGGGAGCTTTCTTT. It is translated as CASSLRGGGALGAFF.

This clonotype appeared a single time. The rearrangement links TRBV24-1 to TRBJ2-1; D is possibly TRBD1 or TRBD2 (5 bases each). The V end lost 2 bases, the J end lost 9 bases, and 7 bases lay between the germline ends. From germline, CDR1 is KGHDR and CDR2 SFDVKD. CDR3 length: 12 residues. CDR3 in DNA: TGTGCCACCAGTGATTGGGACGGTGAGCAGTTCTTC. Amino acid sequence: CATSDWDGEQFF.

This clonotype was detected a few times. The V call is TRBV20-1, the J call TRBJ2-7; 7 bases agree with TRBD2. The J segment lost 3 bases and the V segment lost 1 base, leaving 3 bases of the junction unmatched. CDR3 length: 13 amino acids. The germline CDR1 and CDR2 sequences are DFQATT and SNEGSKA (reference sequence). CDR3: CSARGGGNYEQYF. DNA for the CDR3: TGCAGTGCTAGAGGGGGGGGGAACTACGAGCAGTACTTC.

Worth noting for this clonotype: A junction boundary mismatches the germline segment, possibly from a read error. CDR3: CSARAAGGSTIYF. For the CDR3, the DNA is TGCAGTGCTAGAGCAGCAGGAGGAAGCACCATATATTTT. The chain has TRBV20-1 and TRBJ1-3; D ambiguous. The CDR3 length is 13 residues. Germline loops: CDR1 DFQATT, CDR2 SNEGSKA (reference sequence).

This clonotype was observed many times. V and J are TRBV7-9 and TRBJ1-4; the D gene is possibly TRBD1 (5 bases). The germline V gene has CDR1 SEHNR and CDR2 FQNEAQ (reference sequence). This CDR3 contains 16 residues. V lost 5 bases to trimming and J lost 3 bases, with 16 bases between them. The CDR3 nucleotides read TGTGCCAGCAGCAACCGCCAGGGAGTTCCTAATGAAAAACTGTTTTTT. It is translated as CASSNRQGVPNEKLFF.

The rearrangement links TRBV4-1 to TRBJ2-5; D could derive from TRBD1 or TRBD2 (5 bases each). CDR1 and CDR2 from the germline V gene are MGHRA and YSYEKL. This CDR3 has 14 residues. Trimming removed 0 bases at V and 5 bases at J, with 10 bases between. CDR3 region: CASSQEGDGETQYF. CDR3 bases: TGCGCCAGCAGCCAAGAGGGGGACGGGGAGACCCAGTACTTC.

The V gene is TRBV2, the J gene TRBJ2-1; 9 bases line up with TRBD2. This CDR3 contains 16 residues. J gave up 6 bases and V 10 bases, and 16 bases lay outside the gene matches. Germline lookup yields CDR1 SNHLY and CDR2 FYNNEI. The CDR3 protein is CATMGVAGVPSNEQFF. In DNA, the CDR3 is TGTGCCACCATGGGGGTAGCGGGGGTGCCTAGCAATGAGCAGTTCTTC.

The table lists this clonotype with a few counts. The chain combines TRBV6-6 with TRBJ1-5; no clear D. Trimming cost V 0 bases and J 1 base, with 10 bases left between them. Germline values: CDR1 MNHNY, CDR2 SVGAGI (reference sequence). The CDR3 length is 16 residues. CDR3 loop: CASSYSNGLSNQPQHF. In DNA, the CDR3 is TGTGCCAGCAGTTACTCGAACGGCCTGAGCAATCAGCCCCAGCATTTT.

The chain couples TRBV28 to TRBJ2-3; tentative D call: TRBD2 (6 bases). Trimming shortened V by 3 bases and J by 2 bases, and 15 bases separated the two germline ends. CDR1 and CDR2 (germline): MDHEN, SYDVKM. This CDR3 comprises 16 residues. CDR3 residues: CASSFLSGADTDTQYF. In DNA form, the CDR3 reads TGTGCCAGCAGTTTCCTTAGCGGTGCCGACACAGATACGCAGTATTTT.

This clonotype was detected ten times or more. The V and J genes are TRBV6-1 and TRBJ2-1; TRBD2 matches at 7 bases. The CDR3 totals 11 residues. CDR1 is MNHNS and CDR2 is SASEGT in the germline V gene. The V gene end was trimmed by 6 bases and the J gene end by 14 bases; junction bases not matched to a gene: 7. CDR3 bases: TGTGCCAGCAGCCCCGGGGCGGGGGAGTTCTTC. Protein product: CASSPGAGEFF.

This clonotype was found a few times. This sequence may be a read error, since a much larger clone differs from it by one base. This sequence joins TRBV5-6 and TRBJ1-1; no reliable D call. Germline CDR1 and CDR2: SGHDT and YYEEEE. V was cut by 1 base and J by 3 bases, with 10 bases left in between. This CDR3 has 14 amino acids. The CDR3 DNA reads TGTGCCAGCAGCTTGCGGGGAGAGGACACTGAAGCTTTCTTT. This translates into CASSLRGEDTEAFF.

This clonotype was picked up many times. The gene calls are TRBV7-8 and TRBJ1-1; no reliable D call. Germline V gene sequence: CDR1 SGHVS, CDR2 FQNEAQ. The CDR3 consists of 14 residues. Deletions cut 7 bases from V and 3 bases from J, with 15 bases between. CDR3 DNA sequence: TGTGCCAGCACCCCAACTCTTGCGGACACTGAAGCTTTCTTT. Translation gives CASTPTLADTEAFF.

This clonotype has only a few counts. The V gene is TRBV6-5, the J gene TRBJ2-5; 8 bases are shared with TRBD1. Trimming took 2 bases from V and 4 from J; bases not matched to a gene: 12. Germline CDR1 is MNHEY and CDR2 is SVGAGI. CDR3 length: 17 amino acids. The chain's CDR3 is CASSYLRAGQGVETQYF. The CDR3 DNA sequence: TGTGCCAGCAGTTACCTAAGAGCCGGACAGGGTGTAGAGACCCAGTACTTC.

The chain carries TRBV7-2 and TRBJ2-1; 10 positions agree with TRBD2. The CDR3 contains 19 residues. The J segment lost 7 bases and the V segment lost 1 base, leaving 16 bases of the junction unmatched. CDR1 SGHTA and CDR2 FQGNSA come from the germline V gene. The CDR3 DNA reads as TGTGCCAGCAGCTTAGAGGGCCCCCTTAGCGGGGGGTCGGGTAATGAGCAGTTCTTC. Its translation: CASSLEGPLSGGSGNEQFF.

The sample holds many counts of this clonotype. This chain links TRBV20-1 with TRBJ1-1; D is unresolved. Trimming stripped 6 bases from V and 1 base from J, with 12 bases between. Germline CDR1 DFQATT, CDR2 SNEGSKA (reference sequence). This CDR3 region has 13 residues. The CDR3 nucleotides read TGCAGTGCCCAAGACGGCCCGAACACTGAAGCTTTCTTT. Translated, it gives CSAQDGPNTEAFF.

This chain joins TRBV6-6 and TRBJ2-3; 11 positions match TRBD1. Trimming removed 6 bases from V and 0 bases from J; junction bases left unmatched: 5. The CDR3 covers 16 residues. Germline CDR1 MNHNY, CDR2 SVGAGI (reference sequence). This chain's CDR3 is CASRNRDRGSTDTQYF. CDR3 nucleotide sequence: TGTGCCAGCAGAAACCGGGACAGGGGGAGCACAGATACGCAGTATTTT.

In its sample, this clonotype was seen a few times. The chain has TRBV29-1 and TRBJ1-2, with 10 bases lining up with TRBD1. The CDR3 is made up of 14 amino acids. CDR1 and CDR2 (germline): SQVTM, ANQGSEA. V shed 4 bases, J shed 5 bases, and the junction held 7 bases outside the gene matches. Written as DNA, the CDR3 is TGCAGCGTTGGGGGGACAGGGGCACGATATGGCTACACCTTC. Translating it yields CSVGGTGARYGYTF.

On this clonotype itself: The junction departs from the called germline gene at one end, perhaps through a read error. This chain links TRBV20-1 with TRBJ2-5; 8 positions agree with TRBD2. Germline lookup yields CDR1 DFQATT and CDR2 SNEGSKA (reference sequence). This CDR3 spans 20 amino acids. This chain's CDR3 is CSAEAGVPPRDPIIQETHYF. The CDR3 region has the DNA TGCAGTGCTGAAGCGGGGGTGCCACCGCGCGACCCCATTATCCAAGAGACCCATTACTTC.

This clonotype turned up a few times. The rearrangement links TRBV7-3 to TRBJ1-6; maybe TRBD1 (6 bases). Trimming removed 6 bases at V and 7 bases at J, with 13 bases between. The CDR3 contains 14 residues. Germline V gene sequence: CDR1 SGHTA, CDR2 FQGTGA. CDR3 sequence (DNA): TGTGCCAGCAGTGAGGGGGGAATGAATTCACCCCTCCACTTT. Protein: CASSEGGMNSPLHF.

This clonotype was seen a single time. The chain employs TRBV6-2 or TRBV6-3 and TRBJ2-2; D assignment may be TRBD1 or TRBD2 (5 bases each). CDR1 MNHEY and CDR2 SVGEGT come from the germline V gene. The CDR3 contains 12 residues. Trimming pared 2 bases from V and 11 bases from J, leaving 9 bases between. CDR3 sequence: CASSYGASELFF. The CDR3 DNA sequence: TGTGCCAGCAGTTACGGGGCTAGCGAGCTGTTTTTT.